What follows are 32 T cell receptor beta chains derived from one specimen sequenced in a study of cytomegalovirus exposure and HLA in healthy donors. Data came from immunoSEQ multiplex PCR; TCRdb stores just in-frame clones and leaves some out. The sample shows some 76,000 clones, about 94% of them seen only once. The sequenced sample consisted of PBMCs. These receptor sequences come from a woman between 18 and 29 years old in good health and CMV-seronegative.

The CDR3 protein is CASSRPLEGRYGYTF. The DNA for the CDR3 is TGTGCCAGCAGCCGCCCGCTGGAGGGACGCTATGGCTACACCTTC. The gene calls are TRBV7-9 and TRBJ1-2; TRBD1 is a possible D gene (5 bases). Germline V CDR1 and CDR2: SEHNR, FQNEAQ (reference sequence). This CDR3 contains 15 residues. The V gene lost 5 bases and the J gene lost 4 bases, with 17 bases spanning the gap. The whole variable domain, filled in from reference TRBV7-9 and TRBJ1-2, reads DTGVSQNPRHKITKRGQNVTFRCDPISEHNRLYWYRQTLGQGPEFLTYFQNEAQLEKSRLLSDRFSAERPKGSFSTLEIQRTEQGDSAMYLCASSRPLEGRYGYTFGSGTRLTVV.

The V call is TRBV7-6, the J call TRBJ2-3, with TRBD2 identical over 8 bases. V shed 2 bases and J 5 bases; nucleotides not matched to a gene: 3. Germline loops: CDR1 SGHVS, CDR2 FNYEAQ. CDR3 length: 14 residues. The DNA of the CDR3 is TGTGCCAGCAGCTTATACGGGGGGGAAGATACGCAGTATTTT. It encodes CASSLYGGEDTQYF.

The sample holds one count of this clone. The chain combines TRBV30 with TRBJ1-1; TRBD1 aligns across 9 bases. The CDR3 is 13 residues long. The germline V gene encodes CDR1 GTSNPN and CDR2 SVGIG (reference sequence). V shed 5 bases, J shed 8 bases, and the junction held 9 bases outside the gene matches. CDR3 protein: CAWAYGTGSEAFF. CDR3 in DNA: TGTGCCTGGGCCTACGGGACAGGGTCCGAAGCTTTCTTT. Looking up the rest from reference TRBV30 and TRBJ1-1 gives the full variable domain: SQTIHQWPATLVQPVGSPLSLECTVEGTSNPNLYWYRQAAGRGLQLLFYSVGIGQISSEVPQNLSASRPQDRQFILSSKKLLLSDSGFYLCAWAYGTGSEAFFGQGTRLTVV.

The CDR3 loop reads CASSSRQGNTLHF. CDR3 nucleotide sequence: TGTGCCAGCAGCTCCCGACAGGGTAATACCCTCCACTTT. This rearrangement joins TRBV7-2 to TRBJ1-6; TRBD1 agrees at 7 bases. J lost 14 bases, V lost 4 bases, and 8 bases had no gene match. CDR1 is SGHTA and CDR2 is FQGNSA in the germline V gene. This CDR3 contains 13 residues.

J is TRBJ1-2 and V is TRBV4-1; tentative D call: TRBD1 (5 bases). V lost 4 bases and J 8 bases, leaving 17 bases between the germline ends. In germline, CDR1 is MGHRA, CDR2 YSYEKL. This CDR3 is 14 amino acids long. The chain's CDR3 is CASSPAGLVVGYTF. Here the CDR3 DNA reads TGCGCCAGCAGCCCAGCAGGGTTAGTCGTAGGCTACACCTTC.

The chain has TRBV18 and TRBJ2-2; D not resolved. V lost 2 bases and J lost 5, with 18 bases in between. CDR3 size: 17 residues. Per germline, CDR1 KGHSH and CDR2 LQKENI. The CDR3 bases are TGTGCCAGCTCACCAGGTCGGCTTGGGTCGAGGACCGGGGAGCTGTTTTTT. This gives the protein CASSPGRLGSRTGELFF.

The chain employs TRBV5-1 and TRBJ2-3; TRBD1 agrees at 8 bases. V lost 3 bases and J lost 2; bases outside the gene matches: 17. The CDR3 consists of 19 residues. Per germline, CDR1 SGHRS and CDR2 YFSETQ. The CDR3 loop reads CASSSHNRQGYLYTDTQYF. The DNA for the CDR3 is TGCGCCAGCAGCTCCCATAATAGACAGGGGTATCTTTACACAGATACGCAGTATTTT.

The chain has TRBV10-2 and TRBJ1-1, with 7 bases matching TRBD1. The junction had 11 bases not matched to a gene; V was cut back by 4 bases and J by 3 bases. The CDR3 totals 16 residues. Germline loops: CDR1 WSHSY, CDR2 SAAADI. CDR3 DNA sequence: TGCGCCAGCAGTGGAGGGAGCGGGGGACAGTACACTGAAGCTTTCTTT. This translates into CASSGGSGGQYTEAFF.

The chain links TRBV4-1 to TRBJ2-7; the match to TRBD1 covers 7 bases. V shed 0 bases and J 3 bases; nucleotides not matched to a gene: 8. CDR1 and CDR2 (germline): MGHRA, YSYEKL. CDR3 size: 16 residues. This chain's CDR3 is CASSQEARDSFYEQYF. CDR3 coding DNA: TGCGCCAGCAGCCAAGAGGCCCGGGACAGCTTCTACGAGCAGTACTTC.

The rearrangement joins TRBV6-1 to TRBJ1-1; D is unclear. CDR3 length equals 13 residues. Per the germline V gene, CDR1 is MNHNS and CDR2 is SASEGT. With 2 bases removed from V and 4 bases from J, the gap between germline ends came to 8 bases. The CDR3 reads CASSEMAPTEAFF. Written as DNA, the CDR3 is TGTGCCAGCAGTGAAATGGCACCCACTGAAGCTTTCTTT.

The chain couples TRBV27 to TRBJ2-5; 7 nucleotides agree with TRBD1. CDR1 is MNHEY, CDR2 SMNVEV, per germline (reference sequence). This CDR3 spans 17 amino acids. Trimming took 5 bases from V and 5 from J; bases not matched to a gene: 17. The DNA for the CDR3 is TGTGCCAGCAGTCCTATCCCCGGGCAGGGGGTAGGGGAGACCCAGTACTTC. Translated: CASSPIPGQGVGETQYF.

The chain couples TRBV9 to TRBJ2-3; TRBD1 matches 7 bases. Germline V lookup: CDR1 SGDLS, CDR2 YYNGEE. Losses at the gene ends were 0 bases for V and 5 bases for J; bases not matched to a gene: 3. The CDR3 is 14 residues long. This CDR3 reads CASSVGQGRDTQYF. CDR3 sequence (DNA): TGTGCCAGCAGCGTAGGACAGGGTAGAGATACGCAGTATTTT.

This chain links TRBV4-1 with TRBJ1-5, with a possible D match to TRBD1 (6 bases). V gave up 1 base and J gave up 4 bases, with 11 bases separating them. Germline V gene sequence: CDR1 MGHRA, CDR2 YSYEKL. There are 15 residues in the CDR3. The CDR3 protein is CASSQAEGGNQPQHF. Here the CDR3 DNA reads TGCGCCAGCAGCCAAGCAGAGGGGGGGAATCAGCCCCAGCATTTT.

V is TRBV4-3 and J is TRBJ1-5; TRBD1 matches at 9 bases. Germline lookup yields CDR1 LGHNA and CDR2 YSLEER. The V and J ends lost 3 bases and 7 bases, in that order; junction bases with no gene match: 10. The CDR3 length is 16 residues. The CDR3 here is CASSQSGTGLKQPQHF. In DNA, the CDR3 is TGCGCCAGCAGCCAGTCAGGGACAGGGTTGAAGCAGCCCCAGCATTTT.

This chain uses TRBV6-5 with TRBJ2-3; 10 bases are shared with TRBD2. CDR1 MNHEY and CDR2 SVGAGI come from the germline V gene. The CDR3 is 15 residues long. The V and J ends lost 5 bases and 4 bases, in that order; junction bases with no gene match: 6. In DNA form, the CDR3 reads TGTGCCAGCAGTCCCCAAGCGGGGGGGCCAGATACGCAGTATTTT. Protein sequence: CASSPQAGGPDTQYF.

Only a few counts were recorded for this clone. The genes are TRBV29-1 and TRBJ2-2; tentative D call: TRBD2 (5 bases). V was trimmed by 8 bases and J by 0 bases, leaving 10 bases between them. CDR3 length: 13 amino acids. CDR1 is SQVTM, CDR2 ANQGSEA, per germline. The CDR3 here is CSLVDSNTGELFF. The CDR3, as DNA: TGCAGCCTCGTGGACTCGAACACCGGGGAGCTGTTTTTT.

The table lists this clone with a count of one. CDR3 nucleotides: TGTGCCAGTAGTATCCGGCAGGGGGCTAACTACGAGCAGTACTTC. Translated, it gives CASSIRQGANYEQYF. V usage is TRBV19 and J usage is TRBJ2-7; 8 bases align to TRBD1. Germline V gene sequence: CDR1 LNHDA, CDR2 SQIVND (reference sequence). V shed 3 bases and J 3 bases; nucleotides not matched to a gene: 7. The CDR3 consists of 15 residues.

The CDR3 bases are TGTGCCAGTAGTCCCGCGGGGGTAAGGGCTGAAGCTTTCTTT. Its translation is CASSPAGVRAEAFF. The chain is built from TRBV19 and TRBJ1-1, with TRBD1 as a possible D gene (5 bases). V lost 5 bases to trimming and J lost 6 bases, with 16 bases between them. This CDR3 region has 14 residues. Germline loops: CDR1 LNHDA, CDR2 SQIVND (reference sequence).

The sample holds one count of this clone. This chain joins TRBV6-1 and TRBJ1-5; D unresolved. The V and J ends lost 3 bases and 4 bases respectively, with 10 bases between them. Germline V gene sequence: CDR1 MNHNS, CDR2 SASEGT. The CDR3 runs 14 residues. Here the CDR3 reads CASSEWAENQPQHF. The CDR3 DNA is TGTGCCAGCAGTGAGTGGGCAGAGAATCAGCCCCAGCATTTT.

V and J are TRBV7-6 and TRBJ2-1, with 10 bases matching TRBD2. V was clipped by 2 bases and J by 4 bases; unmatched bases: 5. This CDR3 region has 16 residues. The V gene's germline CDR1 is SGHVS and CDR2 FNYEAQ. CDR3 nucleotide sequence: TGTGCCAGCAGCTTAAGTGAACTAGCGGGGTACAATGAGCAGTTCTTC. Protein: CASSLSELAGYNEQFF.

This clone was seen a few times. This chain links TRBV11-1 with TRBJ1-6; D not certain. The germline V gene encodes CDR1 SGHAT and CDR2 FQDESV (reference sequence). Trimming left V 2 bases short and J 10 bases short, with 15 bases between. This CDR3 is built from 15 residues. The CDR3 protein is CASSLTGSLRSPLHF. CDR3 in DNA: TGTGCCAGCAGCTTAACTGGGAGTCTCCGATCACCCCTCCACTTT.

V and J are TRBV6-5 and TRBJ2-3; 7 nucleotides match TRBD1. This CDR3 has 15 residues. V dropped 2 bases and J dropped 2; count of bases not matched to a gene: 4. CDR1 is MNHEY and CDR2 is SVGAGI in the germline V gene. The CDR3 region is CASSYTTGSTDTQYF. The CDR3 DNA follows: TGTGCCAGCAGTTACACGACAGGGTCCACAGATACGCAGTATTTT.

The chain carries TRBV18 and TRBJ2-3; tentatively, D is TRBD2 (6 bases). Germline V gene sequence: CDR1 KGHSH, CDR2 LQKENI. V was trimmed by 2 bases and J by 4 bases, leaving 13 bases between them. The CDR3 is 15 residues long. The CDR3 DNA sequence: TGTGCCAGCTCACCAGTGTCCGGGAGCGCAGATACGCAGTATTTT. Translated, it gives CASSPVSGSADTQYF.

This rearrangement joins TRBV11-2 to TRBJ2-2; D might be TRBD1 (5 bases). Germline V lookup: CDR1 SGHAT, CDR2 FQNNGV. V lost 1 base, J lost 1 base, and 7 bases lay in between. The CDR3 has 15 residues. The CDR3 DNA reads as TGTGCCAGCAGCTTAGGGGGCCTGAACACCGGGGAGCTGTTTTTT. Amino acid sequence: CASSLGGLNTGELFF.

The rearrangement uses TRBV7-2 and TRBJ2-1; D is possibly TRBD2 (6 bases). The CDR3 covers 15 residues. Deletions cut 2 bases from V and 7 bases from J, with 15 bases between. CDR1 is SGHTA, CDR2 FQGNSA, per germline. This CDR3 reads CASSLWPAGRNEQFF. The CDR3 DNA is TGTGCCAGCAGCTTATGGCCGGCGGGGCGGAATGAGCAGTTCTTC.

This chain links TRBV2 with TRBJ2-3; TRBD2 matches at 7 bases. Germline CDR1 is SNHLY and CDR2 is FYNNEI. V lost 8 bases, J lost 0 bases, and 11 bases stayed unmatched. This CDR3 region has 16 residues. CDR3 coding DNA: TGTGCCAGCGGGGGGGACGCGGGTCTTAGCACAGATACGCAGTATTTT. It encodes CASGGDAGLSTDTQYF.

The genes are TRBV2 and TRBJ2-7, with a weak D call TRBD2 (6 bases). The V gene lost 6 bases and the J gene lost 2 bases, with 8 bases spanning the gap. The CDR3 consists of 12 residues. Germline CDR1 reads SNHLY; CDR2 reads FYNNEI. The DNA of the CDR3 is TGTGCCAGCAGGGACTACCCCTACGAGCAGTACTTC. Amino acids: CASRDYPYEQYF.

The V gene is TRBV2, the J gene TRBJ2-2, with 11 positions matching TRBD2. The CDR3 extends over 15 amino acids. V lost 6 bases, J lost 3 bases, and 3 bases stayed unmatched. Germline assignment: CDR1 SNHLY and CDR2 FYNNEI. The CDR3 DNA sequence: TGTGCCAGCAGGGCACTAGCGGGGGACACCGGGGAGCTGTTTTTT. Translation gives CASRALAGDTGELFF.

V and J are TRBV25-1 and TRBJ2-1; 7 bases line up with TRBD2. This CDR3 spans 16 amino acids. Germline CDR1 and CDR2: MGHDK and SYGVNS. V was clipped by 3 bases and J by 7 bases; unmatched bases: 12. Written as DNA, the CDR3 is TGTGCCAGCAGTGATATAGGAGCGGGGAGAGGGAATGAGCAGTTCTTC. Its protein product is CASSDIGAGRGNEQFF.

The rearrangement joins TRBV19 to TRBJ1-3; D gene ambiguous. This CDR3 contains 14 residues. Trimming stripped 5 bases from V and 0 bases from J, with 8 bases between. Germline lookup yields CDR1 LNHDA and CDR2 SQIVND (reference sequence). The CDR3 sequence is CASSPGNSGNTIYF. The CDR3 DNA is TGTGCCAGTAGTCCAGGAAACTCTGGAAACACCATATATTTT.

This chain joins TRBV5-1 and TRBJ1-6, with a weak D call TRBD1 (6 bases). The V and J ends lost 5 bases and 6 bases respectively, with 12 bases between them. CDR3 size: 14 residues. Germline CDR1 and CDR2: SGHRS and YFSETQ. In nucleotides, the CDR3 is TGCGCCAGCAGACAGGGACAAGCTAATTCACCCCTCCACTTT. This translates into CASRQGQANSPLHF.

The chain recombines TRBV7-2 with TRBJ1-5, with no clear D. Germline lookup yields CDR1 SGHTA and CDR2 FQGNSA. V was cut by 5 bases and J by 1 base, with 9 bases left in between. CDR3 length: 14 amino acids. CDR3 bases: TGTGCCAGCAGCCGTTGGCAGAGCAATCAGCCCCAGCATTTT. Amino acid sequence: CASSRWQSNQPQHF.